A selection of T cell receptor beta chains follows, all from one sample in a study of CD8+ T cells in alopecia areata. Clones were sequenced by immunoSEQ multiplex PCR, and TCRdb holds only the in-frame ones, with some missing. This table holds 110,000 or so clones, 30% to 40% found once. Sequencing used CD4+ T cells sorted from blood. All receptors come from a human donor with alopecia areata. The CDR3 runs from the conserved cysteine through the conserved F or W. The order of the fields is CDR3 protein, CDR3 DNA, clone size, V gene, J gene, D gene. The D gene is left open where the match is weak. Some rows mark clone size as missing; the rest say once, few, many or name a class of expanded clone.

CDR3aa: CAWSVGGNMNTEAFF
CDR3nt: TGTGCCTGGAGTGTAGGGGGAAACATGAACACTGAAGCTTTCTTT
abundance: -
v_gene: TRBV30
j_gene: TRBJ1-1
d_gene: -

CDR3aa: CASRPGGAPGPQHF
CDR3nt: TGTGCCAGCAGGCCTGGGGGGGCCCCGGGGCCCCAGCATTTT
abundance: -
v_gene: TRBV28
j_gene: TRBJ1-5
d_gene: -

CDR3aa: CASSEPTSSYEQYF
CDR3nt: TGTGCCAGCAGTGAACCCACGTCCTCCTACGAGCAGTACTTC
abundance: few
v_gene: TRBV25-1
j_gene: TRBJ2-7
d_gene: -

CDR3aa: CASSLGSPQYF
CDR3nt: TGTGCCAGCAGCTTAGGTTCACCGCAGTATTTT
abundance: few
v_gene: TRBV7-2
j_gene: TRBJ2-3
d_gene: -

CDR3aa: CASSFGGASANNEQFF
CDR3nt: TGTGCCAGCAGTTTCGGTGGTGCCAGCGCCAACAATGAGCAGTTCTTC
abundance: few
v_gene: TRBV28
j_gene: TRBJ2-1
d_gene: -

CDR3aa: CASSQRQGGWTEAFF
CDR3nt: TGTGCCAGCAGCCAAAGACAGGGAGGTTGGACTGAAGCTTTCTTT
abundance: few
v_gene: TRBV14
j_gene: TRBJ1-1
d_gene: TRBD1

CDR3aa: CSAREGSVQYF
CDR3nt: TGCAGTGCCAGGGAGGGGAGCGTGCAGTACTTC
abundance: -
v_gene: TRBV20-1
j_gene: TRBJ2-7
d_gene: TRBD2

CDR3aa: CAWNRGMNTEAFF
CDR3nt: TGTGCCTGGAACAGGGGGATGAACACTGAAGCTTTCTTT
abundance: -
v_gene: TRBV30
j_gene: TRBJ1-1
d_gene: TRBD1

CDR3aa: CASSALTSGGPKSEQYF
CDR3nt: TGTGCCAGCAGCGCCCTGACTAGCGGGGGGCCGAAAAGCGAGCAGTACTTC
abundance: -
v_gene: TRBV7-2
j_gene: TRBJ2-7
d_gene: TRBD2

CDR3aa: CAWSVPQGTQYF
CDR3nt: TGTGCCTGGAGTGTCCCCCAGGGGACCCAGTACTTC
abundance: -
v_gene: TRBV30
j_gene: TRBJ2-5
d_gene: -

CDR3aa: CSVGGLQGYSYEQYF
CDR3nt: TGCAGCGTTGGCGGGCTACAGGGCTACTCCTACGAGCAGTACTTC
abundance: once
v_gene: TRBV29-1
j_gene: TRBJ2-7
d_gene: -

CDR3aa: CASSPPSTRRDEQFF
CDR3nt: TGTGCCAGCTCACCACCGTCTACCCGGCGCGATGAGCAGTTCTTC
abundance: -
v_gene: TRBV18
j_gene: TRBJ2-1
d_gene: -

CDR3aa: CASSRLRLGERPYEQYF
CDR3nt: TGCGCCAGCAGTCGATTGCGCTTGGGTGAGCGGCCCTACGAGCAGTACTTC
abundance: -
v_gene: TRBV23-1
j_gene: TRBJ2-7
d_gene: -

CDR3aa: CASSLTANNSPLHF
CDR3nt: TGTGCCAGCAGCTTAACCGCTAATAATTCACCCCTCCACTTT
abundance: -
v_gene: TRBV7-2
j_gene: TRBJ1-6
d_gene: -

CDR3aa: CASSQGTVLQPQHF
CDR3nt: TGTGCCAGCAGCCAGGGGACAGTCCTGCAGCCCCAGCATTTT
abundance: few
v_gene: TRBV7-9
j_gene: TRBJ1-5
d_gene: TRBD1

CDR3aa: CASSLGQRTGVYEQYF
CDR3nt: TGTGCCAGCAGTTTAGGCCAAAGGACAGGGGTTTACGAGCAGTACTTC
abundance: -
v_gene: TRBV27
j_gene: TRBJ2-7
d_gene: TRBD1

CDR3aa: CASSLQGVTTDTQYF
CDR3nt: TGCGCCAGCAGCTTGCAAGGGGTCACCACAGATACGCAGTATTTT
abundance: -
v_gene: TRBV5-1
j_gene: TRBJ2-3
d_gene: -

CDR3aa: CASSQGWGPSTDTQYF
CDR3nt: TGCGCCAGCAGCCAGGGGTGGGGACCCAGCACAGATACGCAGTATTTT
abundance: -
v_gene: TRBV4-3
j_gene: TRBJ2-3
d_gene: -

CDR3aa: CASSQDNLAEQFF
CDR3nt: TGCGCCAGCAGCCAAGATAACCTAGCGGAGCAGTTCTTC
abundance: -
v_gene: TRBV4-3
j_gene: TRBJ2-1
d_gene: -

CDR3aa: CASSRNQGPNTEAFF
CDR3nt: TGTGCCAGCAGTCGGAACCAGGGACCTAACACTGAAGCTTTCTTT
abundance: -
v_gene: TRBV27
j_gene: TRBJ1-1
d_gene: -

CDR3aa: CAWSATQGSGGAFF
CDR3nt: TGTGCCTGGAGTGCAACACAGGGGAGTGGGGGAGCTTTCTTT
abundance: -
v_gene: TRBV30
j_gene: TRBJ1-1
d_gene: TRBD1

CDR3aa: CRASLGETQYF
CDR3nt: TGCAGGGCATCTTTAGGAGAGACCCAGTACTTC
abundance: few
v_gene: TRBV20-1
j_gene: TRBJ2-5
d_gene: -

CDR3aa: CASSVGWRGRDTQYF
CDR3nt: TGTGCCAGCAGCGTGGGCTGGCGGGGGCGAGATACGCAGTATTTT
abundance: -
v_gene: TRBV9
j_gene: TRBJ2-3
d_gene: -

CDR3aa: CASSPTGKTDTQYF
CDR3nt: TGCGCCAGCAGCCCCACAGGGAAGACAGATACGCAGTATTTT
abundance: -
v_gene: TRBV5-1
j_gene: TRBJ2-3
d_gene: -

CDR3aa: CASLGKNIQYF
CDR3nt: TGTGCCAGCCTGGGCAAAAACATTCAGTACTTC
abundance: -
v_gene: TRBV2
j_gene: TRBJ2-4
d_gene: -

CDR3aa: CASSLVEGSYIQYF
CDR3nt: TGCGCCAGCAGCTTGGTGGAGGGATCCTACATTCAGTACTTC
abundance: -
v_gene: TRBV5-1
j_gene: TRBJ2-4
d_gene: -

CDR3aa: CASSLRQMGPTGELFF
CDR3nt: TGTGCCAGCAGCTTGCGGCAAATGGGACCCACCGGGGAGCTGTTTTTT
abundance: -
v_gene: TRBV5-5
j_gene: TRBJ2-2
d_gene: -

CDR3aa: CASGWDPPGYEQYF
CDR3nt: TGTGCCAGCGGATGGGACCCCCCAGGATACGAGCAGTACTTC
abundance: few
v_gene: TRBV2
j_gene: TRBJ2-7
d_gene: -

CDR3aa: CASSVAGRWVNTQYF
CDR3nt: TGTGCCAGCAGTGTGGCGGGGAGGTGGGTTAATACGCAGTATTTT
abundance: -
v_gene: TRBV2
j_gene: TRBJ2-3
d_gene: -

CDR3aa: CASSLGLARPQHF
CDR3nt: TGTGCCAGCAGCTTAGGCTTGGCAAGACCCCAGCATTTT
abundance: few
v_gene: TRBV7-9
j_gene: TRBJ1-5
d_gene: -